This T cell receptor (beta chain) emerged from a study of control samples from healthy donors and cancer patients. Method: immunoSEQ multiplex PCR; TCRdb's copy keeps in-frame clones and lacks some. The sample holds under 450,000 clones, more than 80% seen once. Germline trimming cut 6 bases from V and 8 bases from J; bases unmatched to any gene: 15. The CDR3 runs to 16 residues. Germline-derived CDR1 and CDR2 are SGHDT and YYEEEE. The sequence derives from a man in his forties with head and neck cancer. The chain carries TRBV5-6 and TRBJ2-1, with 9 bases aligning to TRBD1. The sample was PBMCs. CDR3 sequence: CASNRVDRDRADEQFF. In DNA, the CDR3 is TGTGCCAGCAACCGCGTCGACCGGGACAGGGCGGATGAGCAGTTCTTC.